This is a list of T cell receptor beta chains from one sample in a study of cytomegalovirus exposure and HLA in healthy donors. Using immunoSEQ multiplex PCR, the repertoire was profiled, and TCRdb retains in-frame clones only, with some absent. Among about 64,000 clones listed, around nine tenths were seen once. Sequenced: PBMCs. These TCRs come from a woman aged 18 to 35 in good health and CMV-seronegative. The CDR3 runs from the conserved cysteine through the conserved F or W.

V gene: TRBV15; J gene: TRBJ1-1; CDR3 protein: CATSRDYMNTEAFF
V gene: TRBV30; J gene: TRBJ1-6; CDR3 protein: CAWSGNRDSPLHF
V gene: TRBV18; J gene: TRBJ1-1; CDR3 protein: CASSPTSTEAFF
V gene: TRBV7-2; J gene: TRBJ2-2; CDR3 protein: CASSFREAAGELFF
V gene: TRBV14; J gene: TRBJ2-7; CDR3 protein: CASSPPRRSYEQYF
V gene: TRBV7-9; J gene: TRBJ1-1; CDR3 protein: CASSLDIVNTEAFF
V gene: TRBV4-3; J gene: TRBJ1-2; CDR3 protein: CASSQIDGNYGYTF
V gene: TRBV11-3; J gene: TRBJ2-2; CDR3 protein: CASSPGRRERAGELFF
V gene: TRBV29-1; J gene: TRBJ2-5; CDR3 protein: CSVGLAGETQYF
V gene: TRBV4-2; J gene: TRBJ1-5; CDR3 protein: CASSQVGVSGQPQHF
V gene: TRBV7-3; J gene: TRBJ2-3; CDR3 protein: CASSLYTDTQYF
V gene: TRBV28; J gene: TRBJ2-6; CDR3 protein: CASSPIGAGGPKQGANVLTF
V gene: TRBV27; J gene: TRBJ2-3; CDR3 protein: CASSLRGRAFGDTQYF
V gene: TRBV19; J gene: TRBJ2-3; CDR3 protein: CASSWDLNTDTQYF
V gene: TRBV7-3; J gene: TRBJ1-5; CDR3 protein: CASSLATGNSNQPQHF
V gene: TRBV4-2; J gene: TRBJ2-6; CDR3 protein: CASSQETGSGANVLTF
V gene: TRBV7-7; J gene: TRBJ2-7; CDR3 protein: CASRPDRGVSYEQYF
V gene: TRBV27; J gene: TRBJ2-1; CDR3 protein: CASSFLAGDNEQFF
V gene: TRBV10-2; J gene: TRBJ1-5; CDR3 protein: CASRSNRINQPQHF
V gene: TRBV29-1; J gene: TRBJ2-5; CDR3 protein: CSVSRTSGVETQYF
V gene: TRBV4-1; J gene: TRBJ2-3; CDR3 protein: CASSQQGLIADTQYF
V gene: TRBV12-2; J gene: TRBJ1-2; CDR3 protein: CASRIRDRGIYGYTF
V gene: TRBV2; J gene: TRBJ2-5; CDR3 protein: CASMRVGGETQYF
V gene: TRBV30; J gene: TRBJ2-2; CDR3 protein: CAWSKGGGTGELFF
V gene: TRBV5-4; J gene: TRBJ2-1; CDR3 protein: CASSPSLGSRNEQFF
V gene: TRBV5-1; J gene: TRBJ2-7; CDR3 protein: CASSLAGQGHEQYF
V gene: TRBV27; J gene: TRBJ1-1; CDR3 protein: CASSFSFDTEAFF
V gene: TRBV4-1; J gene: TRBJ1-5; CDR3 protein: CASSQDGRTGGQPQHF
V gene: TRBV11-1; J gene: TRBJ2-5; CDR3 protein: CASSRTSGGARQETQYF
V gene: TRBV5-4; J gene: TRBJ2-5; CDR3 protein: CASSFVGGEETQYF
V gene: TRBV7-9; J gene: TRBJ1-1; CDR3 protein: CASSPGTVAEAFF
V gene: TRBV6-5; J gene: TRBJ1-2; CDR3 protein: CASSPRPQGGYTF
V gene: TRBV27; J gene: TRBJ1-1; CDR3 protein: CASSLRRGEHQNTEAFF
V gene: TRBV7-2; J gene: TRBJ1-5; CDR3 protein: CASSPGQAPGQPQHF
V gene: TRBV18; J gene: TRBJ2-2; CDR3 protein: CASSLDGTGTGSTGELFF
V gene: TRBV10-3; J gene: TRBJ2-3; CDR3 protein: CAISLAGETDTQYF
V gene: TRBV28; J gene: TRBJ1-1; CDR3 protein: CASSLSRGNTEAFF
V gene: TRBV5-1; J gene: TRBJ2-7; CDR3 protein: CASSIGMASVSYEQYF
V gene: TRBV6-5; J gene: TRBJ1-2; CDR3 protein: CASRKQGADYGYTF
V gene: TRBV18; J gene: TRBJ2-7; CDR3 protein: CASSPVAGTYEQYF
V gene: TRBV5-4; J gene: TRBJ2-7; CDR3 protein: CASSPLSGRSEQYF
V gene: TRBV6-5; J gene: TRBJ2-1; CDR3 protein: CASSHTGYRDNEQFF
V gene: TRBV13; J gene: TRBJ2-3; CDR3 protein: CASSLRLAGVSDTQYF
V gene: TRBV7-9; J gene: TRBJ1-5; CDR3 protein: CASSNPGGNQPQHF
V gene: TRBV4-3; J gene: TRBJ1-1; CDR3 protein: CASSQDEGFYAEAFF
V gene: TRBV6-6; J gene: TRBJ2-7; CDR3 protein: CASGTNGYEQYF
V gene: TRBV28; J gene: TRBJ2-7; CDR3 protein: CASSPWTGGSEQYF
V gene: TRBV19; J gene: TRBJ2-7; CDR3 protein: CASSIVGTGFEQYF
V gene: TRBV7-9; J gene: TRBJ2-3; CDR3 protein: CASSFDLALAGADTQYF
V gene: TRBV4-3; J gene: TRBJ2-3; CDR3 protein: CASSPTAPGTQYF
V gene: TRBV27; J gene: TRBJ2-1; CDR3 protein: CASSFKRETEQFF
V gene: TRBV29-1; J gene: TRBJ1-1; CDR3 protein: CSVRRPLNTEAFF
V gene: TRBV30; J gene: TRBJ1-5; CDR3 protein: CAWSGQYDQPQHF